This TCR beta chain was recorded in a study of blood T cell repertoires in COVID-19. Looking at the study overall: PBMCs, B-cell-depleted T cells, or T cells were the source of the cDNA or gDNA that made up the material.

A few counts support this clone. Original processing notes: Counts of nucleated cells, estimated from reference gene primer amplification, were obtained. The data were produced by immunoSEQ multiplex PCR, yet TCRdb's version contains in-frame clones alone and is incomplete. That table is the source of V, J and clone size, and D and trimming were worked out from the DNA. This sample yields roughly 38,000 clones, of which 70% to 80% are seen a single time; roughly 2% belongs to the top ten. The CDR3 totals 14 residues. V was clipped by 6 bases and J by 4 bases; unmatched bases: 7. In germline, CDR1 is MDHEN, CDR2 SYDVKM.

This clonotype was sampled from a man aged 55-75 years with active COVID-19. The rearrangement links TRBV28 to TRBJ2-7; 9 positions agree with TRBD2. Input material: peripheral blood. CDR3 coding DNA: TGTGCCAGCAGGGGAATTAGCGGGAGTTACGAGCAGTACTTC. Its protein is CASRGISGSYEQYF. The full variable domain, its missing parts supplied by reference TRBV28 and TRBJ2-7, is DVKVTQSSRYLVKRTGEKVFLECVQDMDHENMFWYRQDPGLGLRLIYFSYDVKMKEKGDIPEGYSVSREKKERFSLILESASTNQTSMYLCASRGISGSYEQYFGPGTRLTVT.